Each of the 30 T cell receptor beta chains below was sequenced from the same sample in a study of CD8+ T cells in alopecia areata. RNA, once extracted, was reverse transcribed into cDNA for use as the sequencing template. The protocol was immunoSEQ multiplex PCR, while the TCRdb copy is restricted to in-frame clones and leaves out a portion. The top ten hold roughly 17% of the sample, which has 75,000 to 100,000 clones, about three quarters seen once. Specified treatment: oral pan-JAK inhibitor, 5-10 mg twice daily. Sequences were derived from CD8+ T cells sorted from blood, sampled at week 44, from a patient treated with tofacitinib. The receptors stem from a human donor with alopecia areata.

The chain has TRBV13 and TRBJ1-1, with D perhaps TRBD1 (6 bases). The germline gives CDR1 PRHDT, CDR2 FYEKMQ (reference sequence). The V and J ends lost 8 bases and 0 bases respectively, with 13 bases between them. There are 14 residues in the CDR3. The CDR3 loop is CASGSGAMNTEAFF. For the CDR3, the DNA is TGTGCCAGCGGCTCGGGGGCGATGAACACTGAAGCTTTCTTT.

This clone showed up just a few times. The chain uses TRBV7-6 and TRBJ2-3; D is perhaps TRBD2 (6 bases). CDR1 is SGHVS, CDR2 FNYEAQ, per germline. V dropped 0 bases and J dropped 6 bases, with 7 bases sitting between them. This CDR3 has 13 residues. The CDR3 is CASSLAEGDTQYF. CDR3 in DNA: TGTGCCAGCAGCTTAGCGGAGGGGGATACGCAGTATTTT.

V usage is TRBV5-6 and J usage is TRBJ2-1; 7 bases line up with TRBD2. V dropped 4 bases and J dropped 0; count of bases not matched to a gene: 4. The length of the CDR3 is 15 residues. Germline CDR1 is SGHDT and CDR2 is YYEEEE. The CDR3 spells CASSRGGSSYNEQFF. CDR3 DNA: TGTGCCAGCAGCCGGGGCGGGAGCTCCTACAATGAGCAGTTCTTC.

CDR3 sequence reads: CASSLVDRPFNEQFF. The CDR3 DNA reads TGTGCCAGCAGCTTAGTGGACAGGCCCTTTAATGAGCAGTTCTTC. The genes are TRBV7-3 and TRBJ2-1; 7 bases line up with TRBD1. The V gene's germline CDR1 is SGHTA and CDR2 FQGTGA. This CDR3 has 15 amino acids. V lost 2 bases and J lost 7; bases outside the gene matches: 8.

A word on this clone: This sample includes further DNA sequences coding for the same CDR3. V is TRBV4-3 and J is TRBJ2-7; 7 bases are a match to TRBD2. The CDR3 is 15 residues long. CDR1 is LGHNA and CDR2 is YSLEER in the germline V gene. Germline trimming cut 1 base from V and 2 bases from J; bases unmatched to any gene: 5. For the CDR3, the DNA is TGCGCCAGCAGCCAAGGTACGGGGGGAGCCTACGAGCAGTACTTC. Translating gives CASSQGTGGAYEQYF.

This sequence joins TRBV14 and TRBJ2-7; the D is unclear. The CDR3 is 13 amino acids. In germline, CDR1 is SGHDN, CDR2 FVKESK. V shed 2 bases and J shed 4 bases, with 9 bases lying between them. CDR3 sequence: CASSQTAGYEQYF. DNA of the CDR3: TGTGCCAGCAGCCAAACTGCTGGGTACGAGCAGTACTTC.

The CDR3 DNA sequence: TGCGCCAGCAGCCAAGATAAGCGTCCAGGGATCAATGAGCAGTTCTTC. Amino acid sequence: CASSQDKRPGINEQFF. The chain recombines TRBV4-3 with TRBJ2-1; weak D call: TRBD1 (5 bases). This CDR3 spans 16 amino acids. CDR1 LGHNA and CDR2 YSLEER come from the germline V gene. V gave up 0 bases and J gave up 6 bases, with 15 bases separating them.

The chain recombines TRBV5-1 with TRBJ2-1; D unclear. CDR3 length equals 15 residues. Germline values: CDR1 SGHRS, CDR2 YFSETQ. Trimming took 4 bases from V and 3 from J, leaving 14 bases between them. The CDR3 loop is CASSLEKVLYNEQFF. The DNA for the CDR3 is TGCGCCAGCAGCCTCGAAAAGGTTCTCTACAATGAGCAGTTCTTC.

The rearrangement joins TRBV12-5 to TRBJ2-7; a weak D match, TRBD2 (5 bases). Germline CDR1 reads LGHNT; CDR2 reads FRNRAP. CDR3 length: 12 amino acids. The germline V and J ends were trimmed by 8 bases and 5 bases, with 13 bases remaining between them. CDR3 loop: CASSTGKNEQYF. Written as DNA, the CDR3 is TGTGCTAGTTCGACGGGGAAGAACGAGCAGTACTTC.

The chain joins TRBV5-1 to TRBJ1-1; unclear D gene. Germline CDR1 reads SGHRS; CDR2 reads YFSETQ. This CDR3 is 12 amino acids long. Trimming removed 7 bases from V and 5 bases from J, with 12 bases in between. CDR3 coding DNA: TGCGCCAGCCGAGGCGGAGGGACTGAAGCTTTCTTT. Translated: CASRGGGTEAFF.

The chain has TRBV9 and TRBJ2-3, with D possibly being TRBD2 (5 bases). CDR1 SGDLS and CDR2 YYNGEE come from the germline V gene. The length of the CDR3 is 16 residues. V was trimmed by 0 bases and J by 0 bases, leaving 11 bases between them. This chain's CDR3 is CASSVATGISTDTQYF. The CDR3 bases are TGTGCCAGCAGCGTAGCCACGGGAATTAGCACAGATACGCAGTATTTT.

The genes are TRBV28 and TRBJ2-5; D is perhaps TRBD1 or TRBD2 (6 bases each). V lost 6 bases, J lost 5 bases, and 16 bases lay in between. The CDR3 extends over 14 amino acids. Germline CDR1 MDHEN, CDR2 SYDVKM. CDR3 DNA: TGTGCCAGCAGCCTGGAGGGGGTGAGGGAGACCCAGTACTTC. Translated, it gives CASSLEGVRETQYF. The full variable domain, its missing parts supplied by reference TRBV28 and TRBJ2-5, is DVKVTQSSRYLVKRTGEKVFLECVQDMDHENMFWYRQDPGLGLRLIYFSYDVKMKEKGDIPEGYSVSREKKERFSLILESASTNQTSMYLCASSLEGVRETQYFGPGTRLLVL.

The chain has TRBV11-2 and TRBJ2-4; D is ambiguous. The germline V gene has CDR1 SGHAT and CDR2 FQNNGV. V was pared by 2 bases and J by 3 bases, with 2 bases between. The CDR3 length is 12 residues. This chain's CDR3 is CASSLSKNIQYF. The CDR3, as DNA: TGTGCCAGCAGCTTAAGCAAAAACATTCAGTACTTC.

V and J are TRBV11-1 and TRBJ2-7; D may correspond to TRBD1 or TRBD2 (5 bases each). CDR3 length: 13 residues. The V end was cut by 4 bases, the J end by 4 bases, with 11 bases between. Germline CDR1 SGHAT, CDR2 FQDESV (reference sequence). The CDR3 DNA is TGTGCCAGCAGCTCCGGGACCGAATACGAGCAGTACTTC. Translated, it gives CASSSGTEYEQYF.

The chain uses TRBV2 and TRBJ2-1; no firm D call. Germline V gene lookup returns CDR1 SNHLY and CDR2 FYNNEI. This CDR3 comprises 11 residues. Trimming took 4 bases from V and 5 from J, leaving 3 bases between them. The CDR3 sequence is CASSADNEQFF. As DNA, the CDR3 is TGTGCCAGCAGTGCGGACAATGAGCAGTTCTTC.

The chain is built from TRBV11-2 and TRBJ2-1; 7 nucleotides match TRBD2. The germline gives CDR1 SGHAT, CDR2 FQNNGV. V was clipped by 0 bases and J by 4 bases; unmatched bases: 9. This CDR3 region has 17 residues. The CDR3 loop is CASSLDHQRGLYNEQFF. The CDR3 DNA reads TGTGCCAGCAGCTTAGATCATCAGCGGGGTTTATACAATGAGCAGTTCTTC.

The V gene is TRBV19, the J gene TRBJ2-7, with D possibly TRBD2 on 6 matching bases. Germline CDR1 LNHDA, CDR2 SQIVND (reference sequence). V gave up 5 bases and J gave up 2 bases, with 19 bases separating them. This CDR3 comprises 16 residues. The CDR3 is CASSPGDGILAYEQYF. DNA for the CDR3: TGTGCCAGTAGTCCGGGGGACGGAATTTTAGCCTACGAGCAGTACTTC.

This clone has a handful of counts. The chain has TRBV4-3 and TRBJ2-4; no clear D gene. This CDR3 is built from 17 residues. The V gene lost 1 base and the J gene lost 1 base, with 14 bases spanning the gap. The germline gives CDR1 LGHNA, CDR2 YSLEER. DNA of the CDR3: TGCGCCAGCAGCCAAGGGAAAGGAGTGGTCGCCAAAAACATTCAGTACTTC. Amino acid sequence: CASSQGKGVVAKNIQYF.

The chain combines TRBV19 with TRBJ2-4; D uncertain. The germline gives CDR1 LNHDA, CDR2 SQIVND (reference sequence). Trimming shortened V by 6 bases and J by 5 bases, and 8 bases separated the two germline ends. This CDR3 contains 12 residues. The DNA of the CDR3 is TGTGCCAGTAGCCCAGACCAAAACATTCAGTACTTC. Its translation is CASSPDQNIQYF.

The chain is built from TRBV2 and TRBJ1-2; perhaps TRBD1 as D (5 bases). The CDR3 covers 15 residues. Germline loops: CDR1 SNHLY, CDR2 FYNNEI. The germline V and J ends were trimmed by 6 bases and 7 bases, with 21 bases remaining between them. CDR3: CASRPGTPTPLGYTF. In DNA form, the CDR3 reads TGTGCCAGCAGGCCTGGGACTCCAACCCCCCTTGGCTACACCTTC. The full variable domain, completed using reference TRBV2 and TRBJ1-2, is EPEVTQTPSHQVTQMGQEVILRCVPISNHLYFYWYRQILGQKVEFLVSFYNNEISEKSEIFDDQFSVERPDGSNFTLKIRSTKLEDSAMYFCASRPGTPTPLGYTFGSGTRLTVV.

J is TRBJ2-7 and V is TRBV15; maybe TRBD2 (5 bases). The CDR3 totals 13 residues. Trimming stripped 6 bases from V and 2 bases from J, with 11 bases between. CDR1 and CDR2 from the germline V gene are LNHNV and YYDKDF (reference sequence). CDR3 nucleotides: TGTGCCACCAGAGCGGAAGTGGCCTACGAGCAGTACTTC. It codes for CATRAEVAYEQYF.

The V and J genes are TRBV6-6 and TRBJ2-1; D call uncertain. V shed 4 bases and J shed 5 bases, with 6 bases lying between them. The CDR3 totals 12 residues. Germline lookup yields CDR1 MNHNY and CDR2 SVGAGI (reference sequence). The CDR3 spells CASSLPDNEQFF. In DNA form, the CDR3 reads TGTGCCAGCAGTTTGCCTGACAATGAGCAGTTCTTC.

V and J are TRBV15 and TRBJ2-3; 7 bases fit TRBD1. J gave up 1 base and V 0 bases, and 7 bases lay outside the gene matches. This CDR3 spans 17 amino acids. CDR1 LNHNV and CDR2 YYDKDF come from the germline V gene (reference sequence). This CDR3 reads CATSRELGGKGTDTQYF. In DNA form, the CDR3 reads TGTGCCACCAGCAGAGAGTTAGGGGGCAAGGGCACAGATACGCAGTATTTT.

This clone appeared a single time. V usage is TRBV30 and J usage is TRBJ2-7; D gene uncertain. Germline V gene data show CDR1 as GTSNPN and CDR2 as SVGIG (reference sequence). Trimming took 2 bases from V and 1 from J, leaving 3 bases between them. This CDR3 is built from 11 residues. DNA for the CDR3: TGTGCCTGGAGTTCTTCCTACGAGCAGTACTTC. As protein: CAWSSSYEQYF. Complete variable domain (other parts from reference TRBV30 and TRBJ2-7): SQTIHQWPATLVQPVGSPLSLECTVEGTSNPNLYWYRQAAGRGLQLLFYSVGIGQISSEVPQNLSASRPQDRQFILSSKKLLLSDSGFYLCAWSSSYEQYFGPGTRLTVT.

The J gene is TRBJ2-7, the V gene TRBV6-6, with 8 positions matching TRBD2. The CDR3 extends over 14 amino acids. V lost 8 bases to trimming and J lost 2 bases; unmatched junction nucleotides: 8. Germline assignment: CDR1 MNHNY and CDR2 SVGAGI (reference sequence). The CDR3 region is CASYSGGSAYEQYF. CDR3 bases: TGTGCCAGCTATTCGGGGGGGTCGGCCTACGAGCAGTACTTC.

The rearrangement uses TRBV4-2 and TRBJ2-1, with D possibly being TRBD1 or TRBD2 (5 bases each). V was pared by 0 bases and J by 6 bases, with 15 bases between. There are 16 residues in the CDR3. Germline V gene data show CDR1 as LGHNA and CDR2 as YNFKEQ. The CDR3 region is CASSQDGDPRSNEQFF. CDR3 bases: TGTGCCAGCAGCCAAGATGGGGACCCTAGGAGCAATGAGCAGTTCTTC.

The chain carries TRBV10-2 and TRBJ2-7, with a possible D match to TRBD1 (6 bases). Germline V gives CDR1 WSHSY, CDR2 SAAADI. V dropped 6 bases and J dropped 3 bases, with 12 bases sitting between them. CDR3 length: 13 amino acids. CDR3 region: CASSARTDYEQYF. The DNA for the CDR3 is TGCGCCAGCAGCGCCCGGACAGACTACGAGCAGTACTTC.

V is TRBV11-2 and J is TRBJ1-1; no clear D. Germline-derived CDR1 and CDR2 are SGHAT and FQNNGV. This CDR3 has 15 residues. The V end was cut by 4 bases, the J end by 3 bases, with 15 bases between. CDR3 protein: CASSSRAHGYTEAFF. CDR3 DNA sequence: TGTGCCAGCAGCTCTAGGGCCCACGGGTACACTGAAGCTTTCTTT.

This chain uses TRBV27 with TRBJ2-7, with TRBD1 identical over 7 bases. The junction had 8 bases not matched to a gene; V was cut back by 6 bases and J by 3 bases. The length of the CDR3 is 14 residues. Germline CDR1 reads MNHEY; CDR2 reads SMNVEV (reference sequence). The CDR3: CASSSTSGGYEQYF. The CDR3 DNA follows: TGTGCCAGCAGCTCGACTTCAGGGGGCTACGAGCAGTACTTC.

The chain is built from TRBV4-1 and TRBJ2-3; D may match TRBD1 or TRBD2 (5 bases each). Trimming removed 0 bases from V and 4 bases from J, with 14 bases in between. The CDR3 is 16 amino acids. Germline CDR1 reads MGHRA; CDR2 reads YSYEKL. DNA of the CDR3: TGCGCCAGCAGCCAAGATGGGACGAATGGCGCAGATACGCAGTATTTT. This codes for CASSQDGTNGADTQYF.